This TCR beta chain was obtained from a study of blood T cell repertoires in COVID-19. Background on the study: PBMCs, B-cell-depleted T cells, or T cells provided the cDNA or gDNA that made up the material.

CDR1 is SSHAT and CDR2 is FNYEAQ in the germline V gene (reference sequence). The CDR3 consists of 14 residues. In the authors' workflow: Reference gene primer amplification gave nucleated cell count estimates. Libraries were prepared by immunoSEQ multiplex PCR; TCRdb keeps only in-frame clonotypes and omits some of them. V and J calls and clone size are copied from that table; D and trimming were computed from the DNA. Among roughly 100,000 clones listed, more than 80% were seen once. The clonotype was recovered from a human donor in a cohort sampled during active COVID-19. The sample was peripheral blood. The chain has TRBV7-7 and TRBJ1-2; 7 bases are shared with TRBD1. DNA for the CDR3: TGTGCTGTCGGGACAGCTACGCTTAACTATGGCTACACCTTC. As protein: CAVGTATLNYGYTF.